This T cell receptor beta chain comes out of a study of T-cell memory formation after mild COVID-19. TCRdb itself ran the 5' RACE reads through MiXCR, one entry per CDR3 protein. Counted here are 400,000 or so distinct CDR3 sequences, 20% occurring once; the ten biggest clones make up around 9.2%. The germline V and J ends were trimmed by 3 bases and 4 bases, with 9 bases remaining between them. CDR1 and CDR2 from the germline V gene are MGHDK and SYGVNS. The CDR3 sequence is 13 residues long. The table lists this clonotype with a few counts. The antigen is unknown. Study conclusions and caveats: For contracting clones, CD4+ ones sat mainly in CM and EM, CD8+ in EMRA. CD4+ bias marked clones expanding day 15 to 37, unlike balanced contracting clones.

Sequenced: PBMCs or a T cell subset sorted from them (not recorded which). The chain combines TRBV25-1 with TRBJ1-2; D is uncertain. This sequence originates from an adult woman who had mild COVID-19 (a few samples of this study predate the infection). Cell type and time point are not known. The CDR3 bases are TGTGCCAGCAGTGAGGTCAGCGCCTATGGCTACACCTTC. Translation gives CASSEVSAYGYTF.